The source of this T cell receptor beta chain is a study of T cells in Graves' hyperthyroidism and ophthalmopathy. TCR beta CDR3 region amplification was performed from RNA transcripts. HTBI primers were employed in a first-round RT-PCR of the TCR CDR3. TCRdb recomputed calls from the multiplex PCR reads with MiXCR, one row per CDR3 protein. The data hold around 300,000 distinct CDR3 sequences, with roughly 14% observed a single time. The receptor was derived from a woman in her thirties with Graves' hyperthyroidism that later progressed to Graves' ophthalmopathy. The sequencing input was blood.

The CDR3 bases are TGTGCCAGCCTATTTTTTATAGGGGACAGGGAGTCTGAAGCTTTCTTT. It translates to CASLFFIGDRESEAFF. J is TRBJ1-1 and V is TRBV6-1; 9 bases are shared with TRBD1. V lost 8 bases and J lost 6; bases outside the gene matches: 16. CDR1 and CDR2 (germline): MNHNS, SASEGT. This CDR3 contains 16 residues.